The 5 T cell receptor beta chains reported below all come from one sample, sequenced in a study of neurological immune-mediated disorders. TCRdb used MiXCR to reprocess the 5' RACE reads, holding one entry per CDR3 protein. The sample has approximately 82,000 distinct CDR3 sequences; 13% to 15% are singletons. Specimen: PBMCs. The source is a woman between 50 and 59 years old in good health.

In this sample, this clonotype turned up many times. The rearrangement links TRBV27 to TRBJ2-7; 9 bases are shared with TRBD1. CDR1 and CDR2 from the germline V gene are MNHEY and SMNVEV (reference sequence). The CDR3 totals 13 residues. With 11 bases clipped from V and 6 bases from J, the junction kept 11 bases outside the gene matches. CDR3 residues: CAAGTGLALEQYF. CDR3 bases: TGTGCCGCCGGGACAGGGCTGGCGCTCGAGCAGTACTTC.

This chain connects TRBV7-2 to TRBJ2-3; 8 nucleotides match TRBD2. The V and J ends lost 0 bases and 3 bases, in that order; junction bases with no gene match: 2. The V gene's germline CDR1 is SGHTA and CDR2 FQGNSA. The length of the CDR3 is 15 residues. In DNA, the CDR3 is TGTGCCAGCAGCTTAGCCGGGACTAGGACAGATACGCAGTATTTT. It yields the protein CASSLAGTRTDTQYF.

The chain uses TRBV29-1 and TRBJ2-7; D may be TRBD1 (5 bases). V dropped 7 bases and J dropped 3 bases, with 19 bases sitting between them. The length of the CDR3 is 14 residues. Per the germline V gene, CDR1 is SQVTM and CDR2 is ANQGSEA. The CDR3: CSAALQGIIYEQYF. For the CDR3, the DNA is TGCAGCGCCGCCCTCCAGGGAATTATCTACGAGCAGTACTTC.

This clonotype was observed at least ten times. The rearrangement uses TRBV5-1 and TRBJ1-2, with TRBD1 matching over 8 bases. Trimming cost V 4 bases and J 8 bases; bases outside gene matches: 10. This CDR3 region has 14 residues. The germline V gene has CDR1 SGHRS and CDR2 YFSETQ. The CDR3 sequence: CASSPRQGAGGYTF. As DNA, the CDR3 is TGCGCCAGCAGCCCGCGGCAGGGGGCCGGGGGCTACACCTTC.

The table lists this clonotype with many counts. The V call is TRBV5-1, the J call TRBJ1-1; maybe TRBD1 (5 bases). CDR3 length equals 15 residues. Between the trimmed V and J ends, which lost 3 bases and 0 bases, there was a span of 12 bases. Per the germline V gene, CDR1 is SGHRS and CDR2 is YFSETQ. The CDR3 sequence is CASSSGAGMNTEAFF. DNA of the CDR3: TGCGCCAGCAGCTCTGGTGCAGGGATGAACACTGAAGCTTTCTTT. Looking up the rest from reference TRBV5-1 and TRBJ1-1 gives the full variable domain: KAGVTQTPRYLIKTRGQQVTLSCSPISGHRSVSWYQQTPGQGLQFLFEYFSETQRNKGNFPGRFSGRQFSNSRSEMNVSTLELGDSALYLCASSSGAGMNTEAFFGQGTRLTVV.